This entry concerns a single TCR beta chain. Its antigen is still unknown. The protocol was immunoSEQ multiplex PCR, while the TCRdb copy is restricted to in-frame clones and leaves out a portion. The sample includes about 73,000 clones, roughly 80% seen only once; the top ten take about 46%. This sample was included in a study of T cell responses to AZD1222 COVID-19 vaccine. The germline CDR1 and CDR2 sequences are MNHEY and SVGEGT. The CDR3 totals 12 residues. With 6 bases removed from V and 6 bases from J, the gap between germline ends came to 11 bases. Study results and caveats: Scientists sampled the repertoires only once the peak T cell response had passed. White British people made up most donors, females outnumbered males, and clonal diversity was possibly underestimated. Targets within unmutated variant regions were reportedly found for nearly half of spike-specific TCRs.

This clonotype originated in an adult who received the AZD1222 COVID-19 vaccine. The specimen was peripheral blood, collected 28 days after the second AZD1222 dose. The chain is built from TRBV6-2 or TRBV6-3 and TRBJ1-2; D unclear. As DNA, the CDR3 is TGTGCCAGCAGCCACTCCGCGGATGGCTACACCTTC. The encoded protein is CASSHSADGYTF.